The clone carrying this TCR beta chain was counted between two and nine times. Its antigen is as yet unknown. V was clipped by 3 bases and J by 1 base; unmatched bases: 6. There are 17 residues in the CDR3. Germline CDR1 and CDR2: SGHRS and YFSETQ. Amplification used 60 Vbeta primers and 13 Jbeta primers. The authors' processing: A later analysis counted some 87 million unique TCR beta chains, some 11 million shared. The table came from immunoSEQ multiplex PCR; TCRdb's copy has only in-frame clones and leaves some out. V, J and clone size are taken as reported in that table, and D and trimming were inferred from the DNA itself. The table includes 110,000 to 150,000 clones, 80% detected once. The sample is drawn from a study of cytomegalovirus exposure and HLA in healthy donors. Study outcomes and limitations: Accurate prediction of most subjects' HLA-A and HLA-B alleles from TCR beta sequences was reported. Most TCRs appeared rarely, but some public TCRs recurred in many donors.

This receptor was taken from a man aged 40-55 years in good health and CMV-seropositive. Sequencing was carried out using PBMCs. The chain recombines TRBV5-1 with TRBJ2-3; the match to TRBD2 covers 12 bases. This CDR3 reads CASSWTPSGGGTDTQYF. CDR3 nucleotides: TGCGCCAGCAGCTGGACCCCTAGCGGGGGGGGCACAGATACGCAGTATTTT.